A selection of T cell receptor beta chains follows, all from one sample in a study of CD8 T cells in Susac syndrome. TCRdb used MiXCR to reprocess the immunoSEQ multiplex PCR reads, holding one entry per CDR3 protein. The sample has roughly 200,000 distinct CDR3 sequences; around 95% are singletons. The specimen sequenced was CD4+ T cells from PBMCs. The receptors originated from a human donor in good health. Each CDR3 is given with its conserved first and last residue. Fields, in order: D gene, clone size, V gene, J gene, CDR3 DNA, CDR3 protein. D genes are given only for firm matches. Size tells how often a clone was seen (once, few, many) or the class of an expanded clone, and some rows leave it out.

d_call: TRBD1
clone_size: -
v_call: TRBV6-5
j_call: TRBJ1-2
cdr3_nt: TGTGCCAGCAGGCAGACAGGGTTAGGCTACACCTTC
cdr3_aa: CASRQTGLGYTF

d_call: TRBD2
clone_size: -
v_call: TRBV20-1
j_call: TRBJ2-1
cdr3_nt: TGCAGTGCTAGAGGGACTAGCGGGGGAAATGAGCAGTTCTTC
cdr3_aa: CSARGTSGGNEQFF

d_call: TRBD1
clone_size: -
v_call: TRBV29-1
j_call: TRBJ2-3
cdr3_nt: TGCAGCCACGGTCGGGACAGAACAGATACGCAGTATTTT
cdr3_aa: CSHGRDRTDTQYF

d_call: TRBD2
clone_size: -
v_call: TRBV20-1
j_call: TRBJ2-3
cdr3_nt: TGCAGTGCTAGGTTGGCTAGCGGGAGGGTGGATACGCAGTATTTT
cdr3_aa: CSARLASGRVDTQYF

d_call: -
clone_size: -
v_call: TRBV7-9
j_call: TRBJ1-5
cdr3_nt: TGTGCCAGCAGCTTGGATGGTAACGATCAGCCCCAGCATTTT
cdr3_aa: CASSLDGNDQPQHF

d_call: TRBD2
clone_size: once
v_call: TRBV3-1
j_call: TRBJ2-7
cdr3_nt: TGTGCCAGCAGCCTCAGGGTCACTAGCGGGGGGGCTTTCCCCTACGAGCAGTACTTC
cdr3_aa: CASSLRVTSGGAFPYEQYF

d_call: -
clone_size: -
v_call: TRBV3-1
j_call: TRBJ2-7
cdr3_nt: TGTGCCAGCAGTGCCCACGGGGGCTACTCCTACGAGCAGTACTTC
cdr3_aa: CASSAHGGYSYEQYF

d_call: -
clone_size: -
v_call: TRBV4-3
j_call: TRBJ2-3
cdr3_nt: TGCGCCAGCAGCCCTTCAGGGATCCGCGCAGATACGCAGTATTTT
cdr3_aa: CASSPSGIRADTQYF

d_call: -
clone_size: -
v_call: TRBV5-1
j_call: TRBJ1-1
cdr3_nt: TGCGCCAGCAGCTTGGGGGGGCAGGACACTGAAGCTTTCTTT
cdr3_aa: CASSLGGQDTEAFF

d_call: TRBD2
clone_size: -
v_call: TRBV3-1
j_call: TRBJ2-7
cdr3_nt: TGTGCCAGCAGACTAAGCGGGGGTTCCTACGAGCAGTACTTC
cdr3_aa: CASRLSGGSYEQYF

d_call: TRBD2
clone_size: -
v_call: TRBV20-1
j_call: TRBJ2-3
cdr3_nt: TGCAGTGCTACCTTAGCGGGAGGGCCTGGAGATACGCAGTATTTT
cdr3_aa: CSATLAGGPGDTQYF

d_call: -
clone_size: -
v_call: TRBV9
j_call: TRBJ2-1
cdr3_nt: TGTGCCAGCAGCGTTATAAGCGGCAATGAGCAGTTCTTC
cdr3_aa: CASSVISGNEQFF

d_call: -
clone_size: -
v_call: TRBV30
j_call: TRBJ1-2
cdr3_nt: TGTGCCTGGATTCGGGGCGCGGGGGGCTACACCTTC
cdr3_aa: CAWIRGAGGYTF

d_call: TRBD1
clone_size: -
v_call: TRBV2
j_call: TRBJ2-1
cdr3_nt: TGTGCCAGCAGTTTGGGGCAGGGGGCCGGTGGTCAGCAGTTCTTC
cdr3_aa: CASSLGQGAGGQQFF

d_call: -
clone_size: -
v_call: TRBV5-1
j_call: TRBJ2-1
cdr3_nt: TGCGCCAGCTCTAGCGAGGGCTCCTACAATGAGCAGTTCTTC
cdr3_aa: CASSSEGSYNEQFF

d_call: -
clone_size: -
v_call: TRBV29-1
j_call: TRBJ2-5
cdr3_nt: TGCAGCGTTGAACCCCGGTGGAACCAAGAGACCCAGTACTTC
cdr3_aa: CSVEPRWNQETQYF

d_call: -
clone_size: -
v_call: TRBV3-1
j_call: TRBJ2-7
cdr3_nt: TGTGCCAGCAGCCCCTCAGTACGGGAGCAGTACTTC
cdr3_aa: CASSPSVREQYF

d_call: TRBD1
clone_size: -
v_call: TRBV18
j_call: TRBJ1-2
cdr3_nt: TGTGCCAGCTCACGTGACAGGGAGACATATGGCTACACCTTC
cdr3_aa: CASSRDRETYGYTF

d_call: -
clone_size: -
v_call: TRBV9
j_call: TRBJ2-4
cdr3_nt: TGTGCCAGCAGCGTAGGGGACGGATCCAAAAACATTCAGTACTTC
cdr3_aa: CASSVGDGSKNIQYF

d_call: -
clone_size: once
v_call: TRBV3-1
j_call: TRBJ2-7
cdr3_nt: TGTGCCAGCAGTTTCTCCGGGACCCCCGACGAGCAGTACTTC
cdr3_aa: CASSFSGTPDEQYF

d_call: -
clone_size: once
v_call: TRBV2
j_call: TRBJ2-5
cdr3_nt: TGTGCCAGCAGTGAAGGTAGACTGGGGGACAAACAAGAGACCCAGTACTTC
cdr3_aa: CASSEGRLGDKQETQYF

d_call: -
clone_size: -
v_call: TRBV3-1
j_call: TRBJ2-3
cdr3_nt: TGTGCCAGCAGCCAAGACGCAGATACGCAGTATTTT
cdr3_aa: CASSQDADTQYF

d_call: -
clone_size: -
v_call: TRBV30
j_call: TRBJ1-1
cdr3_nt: TGTGCCTGGTCTACGGTGAACACTGAAGCTTTCTTT
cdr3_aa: CAWSTVNTEAFF

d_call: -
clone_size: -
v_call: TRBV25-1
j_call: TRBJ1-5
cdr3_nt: TGTGCCAGCAGTGCTTACAGGGCAGGCCAGCCCCAGCATTTT
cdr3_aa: CASSAYRAGQPQHF